One and the same sample provided the 31 T cell receptor beta chains below, sequenced in a study of metastatic and nonmetastatic thyroid tumors. With MiXCR, TCRdb reprocessed the PCR reads. The sample yields tens of thousands of clones, around 17% seen once. Thyroid surgery took place with no prior treatment in any patient. The source material was blood. These receptors all come from a female donor with papillary thyroid cancer or a benign thyroid nodule (not recorded which). Some clones in this sample may be carry-over from other donors' samples.

This clone has only one observation. One junction end does not reproduce the germline sequence, and a read error may be involved. The V and J genes are TRBV9 and TRBJ1-2, with a weak D call TRBD1 (6 bases). Germline V lookup: CDR1 SGDLS, CDR2 YYNGEE. This CDR3 is 13 amino acids long. CDR3: CARSEGGSGGYTF. CDR3 DNA sequence: TGTGCCCGCAGCGAGGGGGGATCTGGAGGCTACACCTTC. The full variable domain, rest sourced from reference TRBV9 and TRBJ1-2, is DSGVTQTPKHLITATGQRVTLRCSPRSGDLSVYWYQQSLDQGLQFLIQYYNGEERAKGNILERFSAQQFPDLHSELNLSSLELGDSALYFCARSEGGSGGYTFGSGTRLTVV.

Ten or more counts support this clone. V gene TRBV12-3 or TRBV12-4 combines with J gene TRBJ1-4, with D maybe TRBD1 (6 bases). The CDR3 extends over 14 amino acids. Deletions cut 4 bases from V and 8 bases from J, with 14 bases between. DNA of the CDR3: TGTGCCAGCAGTTCACACCAGGGGCCGGAAAAACTGTTTTTT. It codes for CASSSHQGPEKLFF.

This chain links TRBV13 with TRBJ2-6; 8 bases map to TRBD1. Germline V CDR1 and CDR2: PRHDT, FYEKMQ (reference sequence). CDR3 size: 20 residues. Germline trimming cut 5 bases from V and 6 bases from J; bases unmatched to any gene: 21. The CDR3 DNA follows: TGTGCCAGCAGCGCTAGCTCCCCGAGGACAGGGTTAGCTGTGGCCAACGTCCTGACTTTC. Its protein product is CASSASSPRTGLAVANVLTF.

This clone came up many times. The chain couples TRBV28 to TRBJ2-3; D perhaps matches TRBD2 (6 bases). The CDR3 consists of 15 residues. V lost 8 bases and J lost 3, with 18 bases in between. Germline V lookup: CDR1 MDHEN, CDR2 SYDVKM. CDR3 DNA: TGTGCCAGCGCCTTGAGGCGGGAAGTAACAGATACGCAGTATTTT. Protein: CASALRREVTDTQYF.

This clone was observed at least ten times. This chain links TRBV3-1 with TRBJ1-2, with D perhaps TRBD1 (5 bases). Trimming left V 4 bases short and J 2 bases short, with 11 bases between. Germline CDR1 and CDR2: LGHDT and YNNKEL (reference sequence). The CDR3 is 14 residues long. Here the CDR3 DNA reads TGTGCCAGCAGCCCCCGAAAGGGGAACTATGGCTACACCTTC. Protein: CASSPRKGNYGYTF.

This clone has ten or more counts. This rearrangement joins TRBV6-6 to TRBJ2-5, with 11 bases fitting TRBD1. The J segment lost 0 bases and the V segment lost 2 bases, leaving 14 bases of the junction unmatched. Germline assignment: CDR1 MNHNY and CDR2 SVGAGI (reference sequence). This CDR3 is built from 20 residues. Written as DNA, the CDR3 is TGTGCCAGCAGTTACCCCAAAAGCGGACAGGGGGCGGGGAACCAAGAGACCCAGTACTTC. Amino acid sequence: CASSYPKSGQGAGNQETQYF.

The sample holds many counts of this clone. V is TRBV20-1 and J is TRBJ2-2; TRBD2 aligns across 7 bases. The ends lost 7 bases at V and 6 bases at J; junction bases unmatched: 8. Germline V gene sequence: CDR1 DFQATT, CDR2 SNEGSKA (reference sequence). This CDR3 contains 13 residues. The CDR3: CSVTKRESGELFF. The CDR3 DNA reads TGCAGTGTCACTAAGCGGGAATCCGGGGAGCTGTTTTTT.

The chain links TRBV11-2 to TRBJ2-1, with 13 bases identical to TRBD2. Trimming removed 5 bases from V and 6 bases from J; junction bases left unmatched: 7. CDR3 size: 16 residues. Germline CDR1 and CDR2: SGHAT and FQNNGV. The CDR3 here is CASSPTSGRAGNEQFF. In DNA, the CDR3 is TGTGCCAGCAGCCCTACTAGCGGGAGGGCTGGCAATGAGCAGTTCTTC. The whole variable domain, filled in from reference TRBV11-2 and TRBJ2-1, reads EAGVAQSPRYKIIEKRQSVAFWCNPISGHATLYWYQQILGQGPKLLIQFQNNGVVDDSQLPKDRFSAERLKGVDSTLKIQPAKLEDSAVYLCASSPTSGRAGNEQFFGPGTRLTVL.

This clone showed up just a few times. Just one base apart from a much larger clone, this may be a read error. The identical CDR3 is also encoded by other nucleotide sequences in the sample. The V call is TRBV28, the J call TRBJ2-4, with D possibly called TRBD1 or TRBD2 (6 bases each). This CDR3 has 15 residues. The V gene lost 5 bases and the J gene lost 1 base, with 12 bases spanning the gap. The germline CDR1 and CDR2 sequences are MDHEN and SYDVKM. The CDR3 sequence: CASSPQGGAKNIQYF. CDR3 DNA: TGTGCCAGCAGTCCACAAGGGGGGGCCAAAAACATTCAGTACTTC.

The chain links TRBV6-4 to TRBJ2-1; 8 bases align to TRBD2. With 7 bases clipped from V and 10 bases from J, the junction kept 12 bases outside the gene matches. The CDR3 is made up of 14 amino acids. Germline V CDR1 and CDR2: MRHNA, SNTAGT. For the CDR3, the DNA is TGTGCCAGCATTTATTCCCCTACTAGCGGAGAGCAGTTCTTC. Encoded protein: CASIYSPTSGEQFF.

Note on this clone: A much larger clone is a single base away; this may be a read error. The chain combines TRBV20-1 with TRBJ1-6; D is ambiguous. From germline, CDR1 is DFQATT and CDR2 SNEGSKA (reference sequence). The CDR3 runs to 14 residues. The V and J ends lost 6 bases and 9 bases respectively, with 18 bases between them. CDR3 in amino acids: CSASGILDGSPLHF. The CDR3 nucleotides read TGCAGTGCGAGTGGCATCCTCGACGGTTCACCCCTCCACTTT.

This chain joins TRBV5-1 and TRBJ1-1; tentatively, D is TRBD1 (5 bases). The germline V gene encodes CDR1 SGHRS and CDR2 YFSETQ. V was trimmed by 3 bases and J by 0 bases, leaving 15 bases between them. CDR3 length equals 16 residues. CDR3 in amino acids: CASSSLTVGLNTEAFF. DNA for the CDR3: TGCGCCAGCAGCTCTCTGACAGTTGGTCTGAACACTGAAGCTTTCTTT.

The sample holds a few counts of this clone. Being one base from a much bigger clone, this may be a read error. This sequence joins TRBV4-1 and TRBJ1-2; D uncertain. The germline V gene encodes CDR1 MGHRA and CDR2 YSYEKL. The CDR3 consists of 13 residues. CDR3 in amino acids: CASSLTTSYGHTF. DNA of the CDR3: TGCGCCAGCAGTCTTACTACCAGCTATGGCCACACCTTC.

To note about this clone: This may be a read error, as it is one base from a much larger clone. The CDR3 nucleotides read TGTGCCAGCAGCTTTACAGAGACCCATTACTTC. Residues: CASSFTETHYF. The V and J genes are TRBV5-5 and TRBJ2-5; no definite D call. The CDR3 extends over 11 amino acids. Germline V gene data show CDR1 as SGHKS and CDR2 as YYEKEE (reference sequence).

This clone appeared many times. The V and J genes are TRBV4-2 and TRBJ1-4; a weak D match, TRBD1 (5 bases). The V end lost 2 bases, the J end lost 8 bases, and 21 bases lay between the germline ends. The germline CDR1 and CDR2 sequences are LGHNA and YNFKEQ. The CDR3 covers 17 residues. CDR3 loop: CASSQRQSGRGEEKLFF. In DNA, the CDR3 is TGTGCCAGCAGCCAACGCCAAAGCGGCAGAGGGGAGGAAAAACTGTTTTTT.

This clone was detected many times. The chain has TRBV20-1 and TRBJ2-1; D is uncertain. The V gene lost 1 base and the J gene lost 2 bases, with 15 bases spanning the gap. Germline CDR1 DFQATT, CDR2 SNEGSKA (reference sequence). The CDR3 contains 16 residues. This CDR3 reads CSARGSLLLTYNEQFF. Written as DNA, the CDR3 is TGCAGTGCTAGAGGATCCCTCCTCCTAACCTACAATGAGCAGTTCTTC.

This clone was counted many times. The chain couples TRBV28 to TRBJ1-2; D unclear. Germline V CDR1 and CDR2: MDHEN, SYDVKM. V was trimmed by 2 bases and J by 8 bases, leaving 9 bases between them. The CDR3 length is 12 residues. The DNA of the CDR3 is TGTGCCAGCAGTTTACGACTGACGGGCTACACCTTC. This codes for CASSLRLTGYTF.

The table lists this clone with many counts. The chain carries TRBV6-4 and TRBJ2-1, with no clear D. Germline CDR1 is MRHNA and CDR2 is SNTAGT. V was clipped by 3 bases and J by 10 bases, with 13 bases between them. The CDR3 is made up of 13 amino acids. CDR3 sequence reads: CASSEEPVGEQFF. As DNA, the CDR3 is TGTGCCAGCAGTGAGGAGCCCGTGGGCGAGCAGTTCTTC.

This clone was found many times. V gene TRBV7-3 combines with J gene TRBJ2-6; tentatively, D is TRBD1 or TRBD2 (5 bases each). This CDR3 has 19 amino acids. V was trimmed by 1 base and J by 0 bases, leaving 16 bases between them. Germline V gene lookup returns CDR1 SGHTA and CDR2 FQGTGA. The CDR3 bases are TGTGCCAGCAGCTTAAGGTCGAGGGGCTTTACCTCTGGGGCCAACGTCCTGACTTTC. This encodes CASSLRSRGFTSGANVLTF.

The CDR3 protein is CATSRGLCRVPLEQYF. The CDR3 nucleotides read TGTGCCACCAGCAGAGGACTTTGCAGGGTCCCCCTCGAGCAGTACTTC. The V gene is TRBV15, the J gene TRBJ2-7; possible D gene TRBD1, 5 bases. The ends were cut back, 1 base at V and 6 bases at J, with 19 bases in the middle. Germline V lookup: CDR1 LNHNV, CDR2 YYDKDF (reference sequence). This CDR3 has 16 amino acids.

The table lists this clone with many counts. The chain carries TRBV12-3 or TRBV12-4 and TRBJ1-3, with no clear D. V was trimmed by 5 bases and J by 0 bases, leaving 8 bases between them. The CDR3 has 14 residues. The CDR3 DNA reads as TGTGCCAGCAGTCCCGAGATCTCTGGAAACACCATATATTTT. Translated: CASSPEISGNTIYF.

This clone has only a few counts. Its ends do not fully match the called genes, so a read error is possible. This rearrangement joins TRBV28 to TRBJ1-6; D not certain. The CDR3 runs to 15 residues. The germline gives CDR1 MDHEN, CDR2 SYDVKM. CDR3: CVSRPRFRQDSPLHF. The DNA of the CDR3 is TGTGTCAGCAGGCCCCGGTTCAGGCAGGATTCACCCCTCCACTTT.

This clone was seen ten or more times. The chain links TRBV20-1 to TRBJ1-6, with a weak D call TRBD1 (6 bases). Germline assignment: CDR1 DFQATT and CDR2 SNEGSKA (reference sequence). V was pared by 6 bases and J by 7 bases, with 13 bases between. This CDR3 has 13 residues. The CDR3 loop reads CSAEDSSNSPLHF. CDR3 nucleotides: TGCAGTGCGGAGGACAGCTCGAATTCACCCCTCCACTTT.

This clone showed up many times. The chain employs TRBV19 and TRBJ1-6; the match to TRBD1 covers 9 bases. J was trimmed by 9 bases and V by 4 bases; bases with no gene match: 4. The CDR3 length is 14 residues. Germline V CDR1 and CDR2: LNHDA, SQIVND (reference sequence). The CDR3 region is CASSTDRGSSPLHF. CDR3 DNA sequence: TGTGCCAGTAGTACGGACAGGGGCAGTTCACCCCTCCACTTT. Looking up the rest from reference TRBV19 and TRBJ1-6 gives the full variable domain: DGGITQSPKYLFRKEGQNVTLSCEQNLNHDAMYWYRQDPGQGLRLIYYSQIVNDFQKGDIAEGYSVSREKKESFPLTVTSAQKNPTAFYLCASSTDRGSSPLHFGNGTRLTVT.

This clone showed up just once. The gene calls are TRBV5-6 and TRBJ2-1, with no clear D. The germline V gene has CDR1 SGHDT and CDR2 YYEEEE. Trimming stripped 0 bases from V and 3 bases from J, with 10 bases between. CDR3 length: 15 amino acids. CDR3 sequence (DNA): TGTGCCAGCAGCTTGGTGCAGGTCCTCTACAATGAGCAGTTCTTC. Translated, it gives CASSLVQVLYNEQFF.

This clone was observed many times. Here the CDR3 reads CASSEPGLNTEAFF. DNA of the CDR3: TGTGCCAGCAGTGAACCCGGTCTGAACACTGAAGCTTTCTTT. The chain has TRBV6-1 and TRBJ1-1; no reliable D call. V gave up 2 bases and J gave up 0 bases, with 7 bases separating them. This CDR3 is 14 amino acids long. Germline V gene lookup returns CDR1 MNHNS and CDR2 SASEGT.

The chain carries TRBV20-1 and TRBJ2-3, with TRBD2 matching 7 bases. J was trimmed by 15 bases and V by 5 bases; bases with no gene match: 17. There are 13 residues in the CDR3. Germline CDR1 DFQATT, CDR2 SNEGSKA (reference sequence). The DNA of the CDR3 is TGCAGTGCTGGCGGGACTAACACAGATACGAAATATTTT. Its translation is CSAGGTNTDTKYF.

Ten or more counts support this clone. The gene calls are TRBV2 and TRBJ2-5; TRBD2 might be the D (5 bases). The CDR3 consists of 14 residues. Trimming removed 1 base from V and 5 bases from J, with 11 bases in between. CDR1 SNHLY and CDR2 FYNNEI come from the germline V gene. DNA for the CDR3: TGTGCCAGCAGTGAAGTCAGGCCGGGGGAGACCCAGTACTTC. It is translated as CASSEVRPGETQYF.

This clone occurred a few times. The J gene is TRBJ1-5, the V gene TRBV6-5; no clear D. Germline lookup yields CDR1 MNHEY and CDR2 SVGAGI. V gave up 5 bases and J gave up 3 bases, with 8 bases separating them. The CDR3 covers 13 residues. The CDR3 bases are TGTGCCAGCAGTAACCTTATCAATCAGCCCCAGCATTTT. This translates into CASSNLINQPQHF.

This clone was counted ten times or more. The V call is TRBV28, the J call TRBJ2-2; 8 bases line up with TRBD2. Germline CDR1 reads MDHEN; CDR2 reads SYDVKM. V was pared by 2 bases and J by 1 base, with 3 bases of the junction left unmatched. The CDR3 covers 16 residues. The CDR3 DNA reads TGTGCCAGCAGTTTAAGCGGGAGAGGGAACACCGGGGAGCTGTTTTTT. It is translated as CASSLSGRGNTGELFF.

This clone has ten or more counts. The chain recombines TRBV7-9 with TRBJ2-5; a possible D gene is TRBD2 (5 bases). CDR3 size: 16 residues. The germline V gene has CDR1 SEHNR and CDR2 FQNEAQ (reference sequence). V lost 4 bases and J 3 bases, leaving 18 bases between the germline ends. The CDR3 DNA is TGTGCCAGCAGCTCCCCTTCTCACGACTACAAAGAGACCCAGTACTTC. Amino acid sequence: CASSSPSHDYKETQYF.